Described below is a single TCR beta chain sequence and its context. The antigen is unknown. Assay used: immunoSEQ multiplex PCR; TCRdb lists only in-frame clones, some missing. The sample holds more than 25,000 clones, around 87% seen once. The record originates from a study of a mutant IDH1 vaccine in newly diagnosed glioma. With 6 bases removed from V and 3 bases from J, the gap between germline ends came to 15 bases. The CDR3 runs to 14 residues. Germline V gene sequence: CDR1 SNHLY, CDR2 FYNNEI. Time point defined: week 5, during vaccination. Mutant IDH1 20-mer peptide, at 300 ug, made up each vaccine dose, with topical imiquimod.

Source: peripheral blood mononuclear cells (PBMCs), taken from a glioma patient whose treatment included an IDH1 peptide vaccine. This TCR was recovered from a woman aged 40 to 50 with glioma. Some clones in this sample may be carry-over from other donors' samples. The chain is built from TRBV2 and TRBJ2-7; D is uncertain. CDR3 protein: CASRADRSYYEQYF. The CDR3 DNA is TGTGCCAGCAGGGCGGACCGAAGTTACTACGAGCAGTACTTC.